These T cell receptor beta chains were read from a single sample in a study of blood T cell repertoires in COVID-19. Assay used: immunoSEQ multiplex PCR; TCRdb lists only in-frame clones, some missing. The sample has roughly 130,000 clones, approximately 83% seen once. Sequencing was carried out using peripheral blood. The origin of the receptors is a woman between 65 and 79 years old with acute or convalescent COVID-19. Each CDR3 is given with its conserved first and last residue. A D gene is named only where the DNA matches it firmly. Rows give clone size only sometimes, using once, few, many, or a class for an expanded clone.

TRBJ1-6 - 14 - TRBV19 CASTEGSYNSPLHF TGTGCCAGTACCGAGGGTTCCTATAATTCACCCCTCCACTTT
TRBJ1-1 - 13 - TRBV3-1/TRBV3-2 CASSRGGNTEAFF TGTGCCAGCAGCCGCGGGGGGAACACTGAAGCTTTCTTT
TRBJ1-2 once 15 TRBD1 TRBV19 CASSIQKDRGHGYTF TGTGCCAGTAGTATCCAGAAAGACAGGGGGCACGGCTACACCTTC
TRBJ1-2 - 14 - TRBV5-6 CASSLATGSSGYTF TGTGCCAGCAGCTTGGCCACAGGGAGTAGTGGCTACACCTTC
TRBJ2-7 - 16 TRBD1 TRBV5-1 CASSPQPGTGSYEQYF TGCGCCAGCAGCCCTCAACCGGGGACAGGGTCCTACGAGCAGTACTTC
TRBJ1-1 - 12 - TRBV29-1 CSVSLRDTEAFF TGCAGCGTTTCACTCCGGGACACTGAAGCTTTCTTT
TRBJ1-3 - 14 - TRBV7-9 CASSRTASGNTIYF TGTGCCAGCAGCCGGACAGCTTCTGGAAACACCATATATTTT
TRBJ2-5 - 15 TRBD2 TRBV6-5 CASSYSRGGAGTQYF TGTGCCAGCAGTTACTCTCGCGGGGGTGCGGGGACCCAGTACTTC
TRBJ1-2 once 13 - TRBV7-2 CASSLRRGHGYTF TGTGCCAGCAGCCTACGTAGGGGCCATGGCTACACCTTC
TRBJ1-1 few 11 - TRBV18 CASSQGTEAFF TGTGCCAGCTCACAGGGGACTGAAGCTTTCTTT
TRBJ1-1 few 14 TRBD1 TRBV5-1 CASSETGMNTEAFF TGCGCCAGCAGCGAGACAGGGATGAACACTGAAGCTTTCTTT
TRBJ2-2 - 14 - TRBV18 CAGYDLTNTGELFF TGTGCCGGCTATGACTTGACGAACACCGGGGAGCTGTTTTTT
TRBJ1-5 - 13 - TRBV19 CASSPYSNQPQHF TGTGCCAGTAGCCCGTATAGCAATCAGCCCCAGCATTTT
TRBJ1-3 - 16 - TRBV5-1 CASSLYRVASGNTIYF TGCGCCAGCAGCTTGTACAGGGTAGCATCTGGAAACACCATATATTTT
TRBJ1-6 - 19 - TRBV7-5 CVRSQEGTGALTNNSPLHF TGTGTCAGAAGCCAAGAGGGGACAGGGGCCCTCACCAATAATTCACCCCTCCACTTT
TRBJ2-5 - 13 - TRBV3-1/TRBV3-2 CASSNPPGETQYF TGTGCCAGCAGCAATCCTCCAGGAGAGACCCAGTACTTC
TRBJ1-6 once 13 - TRBV3-1/TRBV3-2 CASSQMSEQGFHF TGTGCCAGCAGCCAAATGTCGGAACAGGGATTTCACTTT
TRBJ1-2 - 16 TRBD1 TRBV6-1 CASSESTGGMGYGYTF TGTGCCAGCAGTGAGTCAACAGGGGGAATGGGCTATGGCTACACCTTC
TRBJ1-2 - 13 - TRBV7-9 CASSSRQSYGYTF TGTGCCAGCAGCTCGCGGCAATCCTATGGCTACACCTTC
TRBJ1-1 - 15 TRBD1 TRBV2 CASTYQGQVNTEAFF TGTGCCAGCACCTACCAGGGACAGGTGAACACTGAAGCTTTCTTT
TRBJ2-1 - 15 - TRBV11-3 CASSHQVGQYNEQFF TGTGCCAGCTCCCACCAAGTAGGACAGTACAATGAGCAGTTCTTC
TRBJ1-2 - 12 - TRBV20-1 CSASPGLYGYTF TGCAGTGCCAGTCCGGGACTCTATGGCTACACCTTC
TRBJ1-2 - 14 TRBD1 TRBV7-9 CASSFGQGLDGYTF TGTGCCAGCAGCTTCGGACAGGGACTGGATGGCTACACCTTC
TRBJ1-2 - 13 - TRBV6-1 CASSEGHRYGYTF TGTGCCAGCAGTGAGGGGCACAGATATGGCTACACCTTC
TRBJ1-1 - 16 - TRBV19 CASSISPRHPNTEAFF TGTGCCAGTAGTATAAGTCCGCGACATCCGAACACTGAAGCTTTCTTT
TRBJ2-1 - 18 TRBD2 TRBV5-8 CASSLAVSGGADGYEQFF TGTGCCAGCAGCTTGGCCGTTAGCGGGGGGGCCGATGGTTATGAGCAGTTCTTC
TRBJ2-1 - 12 - TRBV7-9 CASSSLGDEQFF TGTGCCAGCAGCTCCCTAGGAGATGAGCAGTTCTTC
TRBJ1-6 - 14 - TRBV6-6 CASSATGYNSPLHF TGTGCCAGCAGTGCTACAGGATATAATTCACCCCTCCACTTT
TRBJ2-5 few 15 TRBD1 TRBV7-2 CASSWGQGRQETQYF TGTGCCAGCAGTTGGGGACAGGGCCGCCAAGAGACCCAGTACTTC
TRBJ1-2 - 14 TRBD1 TRBV6-6 CATILWTGGGGYTF TGTGCCACCATCTTATGGACAGGGGGCGGCGGCTACACCTTC
TRBJ1-2 - 15 TRBD1 TRBV2 CASSSGQGAAIGYTF TGTGCCAGCAGTTCGGGACAGGGGGCGGCGATTGGCTACACCTTC
TRBJ2-1 - 14 - TRBV2 CASLDFSSYNEQFF TGTGCCAGCCTGGACTTCAGCTCCTACAATGAGCAGTTCTTC
TRBJ1-6 - 14 TRBD1 TRBV10-2 CASSNDREVSPLHF TGCGCCAGCAGTAACGACAGGGAAGTCTCACCCCTCCACTTT
TRBJ1-1 - 14 TRBD1 TRBV5-6 CASSPDRGYTEAFF TGTGCCAGCAGTCCGGACAGGGGGTACACTGAAGCTTTCTTT
TRBJ2-1 - 16 TRBD2 TRBV6-5 CASSYSIAGGHNEQFF TGTGCCAGCAGTTACTCGATTGCGGGGGGCCACAATGAGCAGTTCTTC
TRBJ1-2 - 13 - TRBV18 CASSPSDNYGYTF TGTGCCAGCTCCCCCAGCGATAACTATGGCTACACCTTC
TRBJ1-5 once 15 - TRBV6-5 CASSYSGQSNQPQHF TGTGCCAGCAGTTACTCGGGGCAGAGCAATCAGCCCCAGCATTTT
TRBJ2-6 - 16 - TRBV19 CASSIALGAGANVLTF TGTGCCAGTAGTATAGCCCTGGGCGCGGGGGCCAACGTCCTGACTTTC
TRBJ2-5 - 15 - TRBV4-1 CASSQDSNIQETQYF TGCGCCAGCAGCCAAGATTCGAACATCCAAGAGACCCAGTACTTC
TRBJ1-6 - 16 TRBD1 TRBV7-2 CASSLEGQVPLSPLHF TGTGCCAGCAGCTTAGAGGGACAGGTTCCACTCTCACCCCTCCACTTT
TRBJ1-2 - 13 - TRBV27 CASSFNQVDGRTF TGTGCCAGCAGCTTTAATCAGGTGGATGGTCGCACCTTC
TRBJ2-1 few 15 - TRBV5-1 CASSQSGTTYNEQFF TGCGCCAGCAGCCAAAGCGGTACTACCTACAATGAGCAGTTCTTC
TRBJ1-2 few 13 - TRBV12-3/TRBV12-4 CASNAGIDYGYTF TGTGCCAGCAACGCAGGGATTGACTATGGCTACACCTTC
TRBJ2-1 - 13 TRBD1 TRBV29-1 CSVQGVRYNEQFF TGCAGCGTACAGGGGGTTCGCTACAATGAGCAGTTCTTC
TRBJ1-1 - 15 - TRBV5-8 CASSLTGLMNTEAFF TGTGCCAGCAGCTTGACAGGGCTCATGAACACTGAAGCTTTCTTT
TRBJ2-5 - 14 - TRBV11-3 CASSVRDKQETQYF TGTGCCAGCAGCGTAAGGGACAAACAAGAGACCCAGTACTTC
TRBJ2-1 once 18 TRBD2 TRBV4-3 CASSQDLLAGGSYNEQFF TGCGCCAGCAGCCAAGATCTCCTCGCGGGGGGTTCCTACAATGAGCAGTTCTTC
TRBJ2-7 - 15 TRBD1 TRBV11-3 CASSPRQGFPSWQYF TGTGCCAGCAGCCCCCGACAGGGTTTCCCATCGTGGCAGTACTTC
TRBJ2-1 - 15 TRBD2 TRBV14 CASSPPSGNANEQFF TGTGCCAGCAGCCCACCTAGCGGTAACGCCAATGAGCAGTTCTTC
TRBJ2-5 - 14 TRBD1 TRBV18 CASSPGGQGETQYF TGTGCCAGCTCACCAGGAGGACAGGGGGAGACCCAGTACTTC
TRBJ2-1 - 19 TRBD2 TRBV15 CATSSPGLAGGPGYNEQFF TGTGCCACCAGCTCACCGGGACTAGCGGGGGGGCCAGGGTACAATGAGCAGTTCTTC
TRBJ2-1 - 13 - TRBV30 CAWNWFASNEQFF TGTGCCTGGAACTGGTTTGCTAGCAATGAGCAGTTCTTC
TRBJ1-6 - 15 - TRBV7-6 CASSLGQIFGSPLHF TGTGCCAGCAGCTTAGGGCAGATTTTTGGCTCACCCCTCCACTTT